Sequencing of this T cell receptor (beta chain) was carried out in a study of cytomegalovirus exposure and HLA in healthy donors. 13 Jbeta primers and 60 Vbeta primers were used for the PCR. Sequencing was performed with immunoSEQ multiplex PCR; in TCRdb, only in-frame clones are kept and a portion is missing. This table has some 160,000 clones, around 80% appearing once. The CDR3 has 21 residues. V was pared by 3 bases and J by 0 bases, with 27 bases between. CDR1 and CDR2 from the germline V gene are MDHEN and SYDVKM. This receptor was identified in a woman aged 45-65 years in good health and CMV-seronegative. Sequences were obtained from PBMCs. This chain links TRBV28 with TRBJ1-5; the D is unclear. CDR3 DNA sequence: TGTGCCAGCAGTTTCCCCTCCGACGTTGTGGCGACAACATATAGCAATCAGCCCCAGCATTTT. It specifies CASSFPSDVVATTYSNQPQHF.